The 24 T cell receptor beta chains reported below all come from one sample, sequenced in a study of T cells in Graves' hyperthyroidism and ophthalmopathy. It was RNA transcripts that yielded the amplified TCR beta CDR3 regions. A set of HTBI primers served as the primers for a first-round RT-PCR of the TCR CDR3. Each CDR3 protein is one row after TCRdb ran MiXCR on the multiplex PCR reads. The sample holds some 600,000 distinct CDR3 sequences, approximately 15% seen once. The sample taken for sequencing was blood. These receptors originate from a woman aged 25 to 39 with Graves' hyperthyroidism that later progressed to Graves' ophthalmopathy.

This clonotype was picked up a small number of times. This sequence joins TRBV6-1 and TRBJ2-1; D uncertain. The germline V gene encodes CDR1 MNHNS and CDR2 SASEGT. The CDR3 has 14 residues. Trimming took 6 bases from V and 4 from J, leaving 13 bases between them. This CDR3 reads CASRRLGRYNEQFF. As DNA, the CDR3 is TGTGCCAGCAGACGCCTAGGTAGATACAATGAGCAGTTCTTC.

This clonotype was seen more than once but under ten times. The genes are TRBV19 and TRBJ2-6, with TRBD2 as a possible D gene (6 bases). V lost 0 bases and J 1 base, leaving 13 bases between the germline ends. The CDR3 runs to 18 residues. Germline V gene sequence: CDR1 LNHDA, CDR2 SQIVND (reference sequence). For the CDR3, the DNA is TGTGCCAGTAGTATAGATCTATTGGAGGGTTCTGGGGCCAACGTCCTGACTTTC. Residues: CASSIDLLEGSGANVLTF. Supplemented by reference TRBV19 and TRBJ2-6, the full variable domain reads DGGITQSPKYLFRKEGQNVTLSCEQNLNHDAMYWYRQDPGQGLRLIYYSQIVNDFQKGDIAEGYSVSREKKESFPLTVTSAQKNPTAFYLCASSIDLLEGSGANVLTFGAGSRLTVL.

This clonotype was seen a few times. CDR3 amino acids: CASSDFGAASTQYF. In DNA, the CDR3 is TGTGCCAGCAGTGACTTTGGGGCAGCTAGTACGCAGTATTTT. The gene calls are TRBV6-4 and TRBJ2-3; D perhaps matches TRBD1 (5 bases). Germline V lookup: CDR1 MRHNA, CDR2 SNTAGT. The CDR3 has 14 amino acids. The germline V and J ends were trimmed by 1 base and 8 bases, with 13 bases remaining between them.

This clonotype was observed a handful of times. J is TRBJ2-3 and V is TRBV15; D gene ambiguous. The V end was cut by 0 bases, the J end by 4 bases, with 8 bases between. Germline CDR1 LNHNV, CDR2 YYDKDF (reference sequence). This CDR3 is built from 14 residues. The CDR3 spells CATSRDLGPDTQYF. DNA for the CDR3: TGTGCCACCAGCAGAGATTTGGGCCCAGATACGCAGTATTTT.

This clonotype was seen only a few times. This chain joins TRBV9 and TRBJ2-2; D is uncertain. Germline lookup yields CDR1 SGDLS and CDR2 YYNGEE. The CDR3 loop spans 14 amino acids. V lost 0 bases and J 4 bases, leaving 7 bases between the germline ends. The CDR3 coding sequence is TGTGCCAGCAGCGTAGGGACCCGCACCGGGGAGCTGTTTTTT. It encodes CASSVGTRTGELFF.

This clonotype was seen at least ten times. The chain links TRBV7-3 to TRBJ2-3, with 10 nucleotides matching TRBD2. CDR3 length equals 16 residues. CDR1 SGHTA and CDR2 FQGTGA come from the germline V gene. V lost 5 bases to trimming and J lost 4 bases; unmatched junction nucleotides: 9. CDR3 sequence: CASSVSSGSRADTQYF. CDR3 nucleotide sequence: TGTGCCAGCAGCGTTTCTAGCGGGAGTCGAGCAGATACGCAGTATTTT.

The V gene is TRBV20-1, the J gene TRBJ2-3, with D possibly TRBD2 on 5 matching bases. This CDR3 has 13 residues. CDR1 and CDR2 (germline): DFQATT, SNEGSKA (reference sequence). Trimming cost V 6 bases and J 2 bases, with 12 bases left between them. CDR3: CSADGRDTDTQYF. DNA for the CDR3: TGCAGTGCCGACGGTCGGGACACAGATACGCAGTATTTT.

This clonotype came up many times. This chain uses TRBV19 with TRBJ2-1; 12 bases map to TRBD2. The germline V gene has CDR1 LNHDA and CDR2 SQIVND (reference sequence). CDR3 size: 16 residues. The trim removed 5 bases at V and 7 bases at J, leaving 9 bases unmatched. The CDR3 sequence: CASSLLAGGSINEQFF. CDR3 nucleotides: TGTGCCAGTAGTCTGCTAGCGGGAGGGTCGATAAATGAGCAGTTCTTC.

This clonotype showed up many times. The chain uses TRBV7-2 and TRBJ1-5; D not resolved. V gave up 4 bases and J gave up 0 bases, with 13 bases separating them. Germline V CDR1 and CDR2: SGHTA, FQGNSA. The CDR3 is 16 residues long. The CDR3 DNA reads TGTGCCAGCAGCTCCGAGAGCCTTTATAGCAATCAGCCCCAGCATTTT. This gives the protein CASSSESLYSNQPQHF.

J is TRBJ2-1 and V is TRBV28, with TRBD2 identical over 11 bases. The germline CDR1 and CDR2 sequences are MDHEN and SYDVKM. Unmatched junction bases numbered 5, after V lost 6 bases and J lost 4 bases. CDR3 length equals 15 residues. CDR3 DNA: TGTGCCAGCAGAAATAGCGGGGGGGCTTACAATGAGCAGTTCTTC. Protein product: CASRNSGGAYNEQFF. The complete variable domain, with remaining parts taken from reference TRBV28 and TRBJ2-1, reads DVKVTQSSRYLVKRTGEKVFLECVQDMDHENMFWYRQDPGLGLRLIYFSYDVKMKEKGDIPEGYSVSREKKERFSLILESASTNQTSMYLCASRNSGGAYNEQFFGPGTRLTVL.

In its sample, this clonotype was seen many times. The chain uses TRBV29-1 and TRBJ1-2, with 7 bases identical to TRBD1. The V gene's germline CDR1 is SQVTM and CDR2 ANQGSEA. J gave up 1 base and V 0 bases, and 14 bases lay outside the gene matches. CDR3 length: 18 amino acids. Here the CDR3 reads CSVEDAFLFDRDNYGYTF. CDR3 coding DNA: TGCAGCGTTGAAGATGCTTTTTTGTTCGACAGGGATAACTATGGCTACACCTTC.

The table lists this clonotype with many counts. This rearrangement joins TRBV2 to TRBJ2-5; the D gene is possibly TRBD2 (5 bases). CDR3 length: 11 residues. Trimming stripped 8 bases from V and 5 bases from J, with 9 bases between. Germline V CDR1 and CDR2: SNHLY, FYNNEI. The CDR3 DNA is TGTGCCAGCGAGGGATGGGAGACCCAGTACTTC. This gives the protein CASEGWETQYF.

This clonotype was seen repeatedly, ten times or more. The CDR3 reads CASSFSGRGSSYEQYF. The CDR3 DNA follows: TGTGCCAGCAGTTTCTCGGGCAGGGGAAGTTCCTACGAGCAGTACTTC. The genes are TRBV28 and TRBJ2-7, with D possibly TRBD1 on 6 matching bases. The CDR3 has 16 amino acids. V shed 3 bases and J shed 1 base, with 16 bases lying between them. Per the germline V gene, CDR1 is MDHEN and CDR2 is SYDVKM.

This chain links TRBV15 with TRBJ2-5; possibly TRBD1 for D (6 bases). The CDR3 runs to 15 residues. CDR1 is LNHNV, CDR2 YYDKDF, per germline (reference sequence). Trimming removed 0 bases at V and 2 bases at J, with 10 bases between. CDR3 nucleotides: TGTGCCACCAGCAGAGATACAGGGATACAAGAGACCCAGTACTTC. This codes for CATSRDTGIQETQYF.

This clonotype was detected only a few times. This sequence joins TRBV7-9 and TRBJ1-5; 9 nucleotides line up with TRBD1. V lost 3 bases to trimming and J lost 3 bases; unmatched junction nucleotides: 3. The germline V gene encodes CDR1 SEHNR and CDR2 FQNEAQ (reference sequence). This CDR3 comprises 15 residues. DNA of the CDR3: TGTGCCAGCAGCTTCGGACAGGGGAACAATCAGCCCCAGCATTTT. Residues: CASSFGQGNNQPQHF.

This clonotype was observed at least ten times. This chain links TRBV29-1 with TRBJ2-7; D unclear. Germline assignment: CDR1 SQVTM and CDR2 ANQGSEA. Trimming took off 2 bases at V and 5 bases at J, with 16 bases between the two ends. CDR3 length equals 14 residues. The CDR3 loop reads CSVESGYQVHEQYF. CDR3 nucleotides: TGCAGCGTTGAATCCGGATACCAGGTCCACGAGCAGTACTTC.

The genes are TRBV14 and TRBJ2-2, with 14 bases that match TRBD2. The V gene's germline CDR1 is SGHDN and CDR2 FVKESK. V gave up 1 base and J gave up 6 bases; unmatched junction bases: 1. This CDR3 has 16 amino acids. The CDR3 is CASSQGLAGGPGELFF. CDR3 nucleotides: TGTGCCAGCAGCCAAGGACTAGCGGGAGGGCCCGGGGAGCTGTTTTTT.

In its sample, this clonotype was seen a few times. A much bigger clone sits one base away, suggesting this may be a read error. The chain has TRBV2 and TRBJ1-5; 8 bases match TRBD1. Germline CDR1 and CDR2: SNHLY and FYNNEI. The CDR3 loop spans 15 amino acids. In DNA form, the CDR3 reads TGTGCCAGCAGGGCGACAGGGGCTCCTAATCGGCCCCAGCATTTT. This encodes CASRATGAPNRPQHF.

This clonotype has at least ten counts. This rearrangement joins TRBV6-1 to TRBJ2-1; D not certain. The CDR3 length is 13 residues. V shed 2 bases and J shed 5 bases, with 7 bases lying between them. Germline CDR1 is MNHNS and CDR2 is SASEGT. The CDR3: CASSEMIHNEQFF. Written as DNA, the CDR3 is TGTGCCAGCAGTGAAATGATCCACAATGAGCAGTTCTTC.

This clonotype was recorded at least ten times. This chain joins TRBV6-1 and TRBJ2-1, with 11 bases lining up with TRBD2. The V gene's germline CDR1 is MNHNS and CDR2 SASEGT. With V trimmed by 5 bases and J by 3 bases, 6 bases remained unmatched. The CDR3 is 16 residues long. The CDR3 bases are TGTGCCAGCAGTTTCCTAGCGGGAGGTCGCTACAATGAGCAGTTCTTC. Protein: CASSFLAGGRYNEQFF.

At least ten counts were recorded for this clonotype. The CDR3, as DNA: TGTGCCATCAGTGAAGGGACAGATGTGCGGGGCTACACCTTC. Translation gives CAISEGTDVRGYTF. This chain uses TRBV10-3 with TRBJ1-2, with 7 bases fitting TRBD1. CDR1 is ENHRY and CDR2 is SYGVKD in the germline V gene. This CDR3 comprises 14 residues. V trimming: 3 bases; J trimming: 8 bases; junction bases outside the gene matches: 9.

This clonotype was recorded many times. The rearrangement links TRBV6-5 to TRBJ1-4, with a possible D match to TRBD1 (5 bases). CDR1 and CDR2 (germline): MNHEY, SVGAGI. The CDR3 is 16 amino acids. Trimming removed 2 bases from V and 3 bases from J, with 13 bases in between. The DNA for the CDR3 is TGTGCCAGCAGTTACGCTTCCTCGGGGCCTAATGAAAAACTGTTTTTT. Encoded protein: CASSYASSGPNEKLFF.

This clonotype was seen at least ten times. J is TRBJ2-7 and V is TRBV11-2; D unclear. Germline V gives CDR1 SGHAT, CDR2 FQNNGV. The CDR3 contains 14 residues. V lost 7 bases, J lost 3 bases, and 16 bases lay in between. CDR3 DNA sequence: TGTGCCAGCACGCCGTCGGTGGGTAGCTACGAGCAGTACTTC. Its protein product is CASTPSVGSYEQYF.

J is TRBJ2-7 and V is TRBV5-1; no definite D call. Germline V gene data show CDR1 as SGHRS and CDR2 as YFSETQ. The length of the CDR3 is 14 residues. The ends were cut back, 0 bases at V and 7 bases at J, with 14 bases in the middle. The CDR3 bases are TGCGCCAGCAGCTTGGCCGGTAGGTACGAGGAGCAGTACTTC. It codes for CASSLAGRYEEQYF. Full variable domain (remainder filled in from reference TRBV5-1 and TRBJ2-7): KAGVTQTPRYLIKTRGQQVTLSCSPISGHRSVSWYQQTPGQGLQFLFEYFSETQRNKGNFPGRFSGRQFSNSRSEMNVSTLELGDSALYLCASSLAGRYEEQYFGPGTRLTVT.